This passage covers 8 T cell receptor beta chains from one sample sequenced in a study of cytomegalovirus exposure and HLA in healthy donors. PCR employed 60 Vbeta and 13 Jbeta primers. Profiled with immunoSEQ multiplex PCR; TCRdb holds only in-frame clones, not every one. This sample has around 150,000 clones, with 80% found just once. Sequencing was done on a sample of PBMCs. The receptor set was obtained from a man aged 25 to 40 in good health and CMV-seronegative.

This chain uses TRBV14 with TRBJ1-1; no clear D gene. This CDR3 is built from 12 residues. The ends were cut back, 4 bases at V and 11 bases at J, with 14 bases in the middle. The germline gives CDR1 SGHDN, CDR2 FVKESK. CDR3 loop: CASSPGGLGAFF. CDR3 nucleotide sequence: TGTGCCAGCAGCCCCGGAGGCCTGGGCGCTTTCTTT.

The J gene is TRBJ1-1, the V gene TRBV4-3, with D tentatively TRBD1 (5 bases). This CDR3 is built from 19 residues. CDR1 and CDR2 (germline): LGHNA, YSLEER. Trimming removed 2 bases at V and 1 base at J, with 23 bases between. This CDR3 reads CASSQSVGVGLGGNTEAFF. CDR3 bases: TGCGCCAGCAGCCAATCTGTGGGGGTCGGCTTGGGGGGGAACACTGAAGCTTTCTTT.

Turning to this clone: At one end the junction does not follow the germline gene, possibly because of a read error. The V and J genes are TRBV13 and TRBJ1-2, with D unresolved. Germline values: CDR1 PRHDT, CDR2 FYEKMQ (reference sequence). The length of the CDR3 is 14 residues. The CDR3 sequence: CASSLGRRAYGYTF. The CDR3 DNA follows: TGTGCCAGCAGCCTAGGACGGAGAGCCTATGGCTACACCTTC.

This rearrangement joins TRBV11-2 to TRBJ2-1; 9 bases map to TRBD1. Per germline, CDR1 SGHAT and CDR2 FQNNGV. This CDR3 contains 17 residues. Trimming removed 0 bases from V and 8 bases from J; junction bases left unmatched: 11. CDR3 nucleotides: TGTGCCAGCAGCTTAGATGGTCAGGACAGGGGCGGCGATGAGCAGTTCTTC. Protein product: CASSLDGQDRGGDEQFF.

Written as DNA, the CDR3 is TGTGCCAGCAGTTCTACTTGGGGCGTCCTTAGCAATCAGCCCCAGCATTTT. It specifies CASSSTWGVLSNQPQHF. The J gene is TRBJ1-5, the V gene TRBV27, with D possibly TRBD1 on 5 matching bases. The CDR3 has 17 residues. Per germline, CDR1 MNHEY and CDR2 SMNVEV (reference sequence). The ends were cut back, 4 bases at V and 0 bases at J, with 16 bases in the middle.

DNA of the CDR3: TGCGCCAGCAGCTTTTTCAGCGGGGGCTCGAAGCAAGAGACCCAGTACTTC. Translated: CASSFFSGGSKQETQYF. J is TRBJ2-5 and V is TRBV5-1; 8 nucleotides align to TRBD2. V lost 2 bases and J lost 2; bases outside the gene matches: 11. Germline V gene lookup returns CDR1 SGHRS and CDR2 YFSETQ. The CDR3 has 17 residues.

The rearrangement uses TRBV21-1 and TRBJ2-7; the listed D gene, TRBD2, was not tested against the DNA. TRBV21-1 counts as a pseudogene. The CDR3 runs 14 residues. CDR3 amino acids: CASPLGLRIYEQYF. The CDR3 DNA follows: TGTGCCAGCCCCTTAGGACTGAGAATCTACGAGCAGTACTTC.

The chain is built from TRBV7-9 and TRBJ2-5, with 8 positions matching TRBD2. The closer fit of TRBJ2-7 to the DNA end suggests the J call may be wrong. The CDR3 sequence is 14 residues long. CDR1 is SEHNR, CDR2 FQNEAQ, per germline (reference sequence). CDR3 residues: CASSLVAGPHEQYF. CDR3 DNA sequence: TGTGCCAGCAGCTTAGTAGCGGGGCCCCACGAGCAGTACTTC.